These T cell receptor beta chains were read from a single sample in a study of PD-L1 blockade in urothelial cancer. The table came from immunoSEQ multiplex PCR; TCRdb's copy has only in-frame clones and leaves some out. The table has about 29,000 clones, about 89% seen once. Sequencing was performed on PBMCs, taken around atezolizumab (anti-PD-L1) treatment. The source of these receptors is a man aged 45-65 years with urothelial cancer. Each CDR3 is given with its conserved first and last residue. Fields, in order: clone size, D gene, V gene, J gene, CDR3 DNA, CDR3 protein. The D gene is left open where the match is weak. Clone size is shown for a subset of rows, as once, few, many or a class of expanded clone.

clone_size: -
d_call: -
v_call: TRBV4-1
j_call: TRBJ2-1
cdr3_nt: TGCGCCAGCAGCCAATCAGTACGGGGGGCTTACAATGAGCAGTTCTTC
cdr3_aa: CASSQSVRGAYNEQFF

clone_size: -
d_call: TRBD1
v_call: TRBV19
j_call: TRBJ1-5
cdr3_nt: TGTGCCAGTAGTACCACGCGGACAGGGGGTGGGCAGCCCCAGCATTTT
cdr3_aa: CASSTTRTGGGQPQHF

clone_size: -
d_call: TRBD1
v_call: TRBV27
j_call: TRBJ2-7
cdr3_nt: TGTGCCAGCAGCCGGGACAGGGGGTACGAGCAGTACTTC
cdr3_aa: CASSRDRGYEQYF

clone_size: -
d_call: TRBD2
v_call: TRBV11-2
j_call: TRBJ2-2
cdr3_nt: TGTGCCAGCAGCTCTAGCGGGAGGGCTTTGGCCGGGGAGCTGTTTTTT
cdr3_aa: CASSSSGRALAGELFF

clone_size: -
d_call: -
v_call: TRBV27
j_call: TRBJ1-1
cdr3_nt: TGTGCCAGCAGTTTATCAGGCAGGGGGAACACTGAAGCTTTCTTT
cdr3_aa: CASSLSGRGNTEAFF

clone_size: -
d_call: TRBD2
v_call: TRBV4-2
j_call: TRBJ2-7
cdr3_nt: TGTGCCAGCAGCCCCCAAGCGGGAGGGCGCGAGCAGTACTTC
cdr3_aa: CASSPQAGGREQYF

clone_size: -
d_call: TRBD2
v_call: TRBV5-1
j_call: TRBJ2-7
cdr3_nt: TGCGCCAGCAGCTTGTGGACTAGCGGTTCCAGCTCCTACGAGCAGTACTTC
cdr3_aa: CASSLWTSGSSSYEQYF

clone_size: -
d_call: TRBD1
v_call: TRBV6-5
j_call: TRBJ2-2
cdr3_nt: TGTGCCAGCAGAGGACAGGGGGTCACCGGGGAGCTGTTTTTT
cdr3_aa: CASRGQGVTGELFF

clone_size: few
d_call: -
v_call: TRBV5-1
j_call: TRBJ1-3
cdr3_nt: TGCGCCAGCAGCCCAAGCGGGGTTGGAAACACCATATATTTT
cdr3_aa: CASSPSGVGNTIYF

clone_size: once
d_call: TRBD1
v_call: TRBV27
j_call: TRBJ1-1
cdr3_nt: TGTGCCAGCAGTCGACAGGGGAACACTGAAGCTTTCTTT
cdr3_aa: CASSRQGNTEAFF

clone_size: -
d_call: TRBD2
v_call: TRBV2
j_call: TRBJ2-7
cdr3_nt: TGTGCCAGCAGTGCGCTAGCGGGGGGCTACGAGCAGTACTTC
cdr3_aa: CASSALAGGYEQYF

clone_size: once
d_call: TRBD1
v_call: TRBV5-1
j_call: TRBJ2-7
cdr3_nt: TGCGTCAGCAGCTTGAAAGCCCCGGGACAGGGAACCTACGAGCAGTACTTC
cdr3_aa: CVSSLKAPGQGTYEQYF

clone_size: few
d_call: -
v_call: TRBV7-9
j_call: TRBJ2-1
cdr3_nt: TGTGCCAGCAGTCCCGCGGCGGTGCAGTTCTTC
cdr3_aa: CASSPAAVQFF

clone_size: -
d_call: -
v_call: TRBV15
j_call: TRBJ2-7
cdr3_nt: TGTGCCACCAGCAGCCCCCCAGGGGGGTGGAGGTCCTACGAGCAGTACTTC
cdr3_aa: CATSSPPGGWRSYEQYF

clone_size: few
d_call: TRBD1
v_call: TRBV30
j_call: TRBJ1-1
cdr3_nt: TGTGCCTGGAACCCCGGACAGGTGAACACTGAAGCTTTCTTT
cdr3_aa: CAWNPGQVNTEAFF

clone_size: -
d_call: TRBD2
v_call: TRBV27
j_call: TRBJ2-7
cdr3_nt: TGTGCCAGCACCCGGGCCGGGACTAGCTACGAGCAGTACTTC
cdr3_aa: CASTRAGTSYEQYF

clone_size: once
d_call: TRBD2
v_call: TRBV5-4
j_call: TRBJ2-1
cdr3_nt: TGTGCCAGCAGCTCACTGATGGGGACTAGCGGGGCTGGTGAGCAGTTCTTC
cdr3_aa: CASSSLMGTSGAGEQFF

clone_size: -
d_call: TRBD1
v_call: TRBV6-6
j_call: TRBJ1-2
cdr3_nt: TGTGCCAGCAGTTACCGGGACAGGGGGAACTATGGCTACACCTTC
cdr3_aa: CASSYRDRGNYGYTF

clone_size: -
d_call: -
v_call: TRBV7-9
j_call: TRBJ2-1
cdr3_nt: TGTGCCAGCAGCTTAGGAGCTCGGGAGCAGTTCTTC
cdr3_aa: CASSLGAREQFF

clone_size: -
d_call: TRBD1
v_call: TRBV27
j_call: TRBJ2-2
cdr3_nt: TGTGCCAGCAGTCTAGGGACAGGGGGCATCGGGGAGCTGTTTTTT
cdr3_aa: CASSLGTGGIGELFF

clone_size: -
d_call: TRBD1
v_call: TRBV19
j_call: TRBJ1-1
cdr3_nt: TGTGCCAGTAGTATCGACAGGGCCACTGAAGCTTTCTTT
cdr3_aa: CASSIDRATEAFF

clone_size: -
d_call: TRBD2
v_call: TRBV28
j_call: TRBJ2-1
cdr3_nt: TGTGCCAGCAGTTTATGGACTAGCGGGTACAATGAGCAGTTCTTC
cdr3_aa: CASSLWTSGYNEQFF

clone_size: -
d_call: -
v_call: TRBV2
j_call: TRBJ1-5
cdr3_nt: TGTGCCAGCAGCGGAAGGGGACTGTATCAGCCCCAGCATTTT
cdr3_aa: CASSGRGLYQPQHF

clone_size: once
d_call: -
v_call: TRBV10-2
j_call: TRBJ1-5
cdr3_nt: TGCGCCAGCAGTGGGGGCCCCCATCAGCCCCAGCATTTT
cdr3_aa: CASSGGPHQPQHF